These 27 T cell receptor beta chains were sequenced from one sample in a study of cytomegalovirus exposure and HLA in healthy donors. The PCR contained 60 Vbeta and 13 Jbeta primers. Sequenced by immunoSEQ multiplex PCR; TCRdb stores in-frame clones only, minus some. This sample has 87,000 or so clones, with about 77% found just once. The source material was PBMCs. The receptors stem from a woman aged 40-49 years in good health and CMV-seronegative.

This clone was detected a few times. The rearrangement joins TRBV5-1 to TRBJ2-3, with 9 positions matching TRBD1. CDR1 and CDR2 from the germline V gene are SGHRS and YFSETQ. V lost 0 bases to trimming and J lost 1 base; unmatched junction nucleotides: 6. The CDR3 extends over 17 amino acids. In nucleotides, the CDR3 is TGCGCCAGCAGCTTGGCAGGACAGGGGCTTGGCACAGATACGCAGTATTTT. Encoded protein: CASSLAGQGLGTDTQYF.

The chain employs TRBV5-6 and TRBJ1-2, with 7 bases matching TRBD1. V lost 4 bases and J lost 5; bases outside the gene matches: 14. Germline CDR1 SGHDT, CDR2 YYEEEE. The CDR3 runs 16 residues. DNA for the CDR3: TGTGCCAGCAGCAGTTTTTACAGGGGATTAGGGTATGGCTACACCTTC. Amino acid sequence: CASSSFYRGLGYGYTF. The full variable domain, in which reference TRBV5-6 and TRBJ1-2 provide the parts outside the CDR3, is DAGVTQSPTHLIKTRGQQVTLRCSPKSGHDTVSWYQQALGQGPQFIFQYYEEEERQRGNFPDRFSGHQFPNYSSELNVNALLLGDSALYLCASSSFYRGLGYGYTFGSGTRLTVV.

The V gene is TRBV2, the J gene TRBJ2-7; no reliable D call. The CDR3 extends over 13 amino acids. Per germline, CDR1 SNHLY and CDR2 FYNNEI. V gave up 7 bases and J gave up 4 bases, with 14 bases separating them. CDR3 sequence: CASTHKRGYEQYF. CDR3 nucleotides: TGTGCCAGCACCCACAAGAGAGGTTACGAGCAGTACTTC.

V gene TRBV6-5 combines with J gene TRBJ2-3; no reliable D call. Germline V gene data show CDR1 as MNHEY and CDR2 as SVGAGI. Trimming left V 0 bases short and J 8 bases short, with 9 bases between. The CDR3 length is 13 residues. The CDR3, as DNA: TGTGCCAGCAGTTACTCGGTAGATGCTACGCAGTATTTT. Amino acid sequence: CASSYSVDATQYF.

The chain links TRBV18 to TRBJ2-7; D gene unclear. Trimming left V 3 bases short and J 1 base short, with 10 bases between. Germline V gene sequence: CDR1 KGHSH, CDR2 LQKENI. This CDR3 is 14 amino acids long. The CDR3 sequence: CASSPVAVSYEQYF. CDR3 DNA sequence: TGTGCCAGCTCACCTGTGGCAGTTTCCTACGAGCAGTACTTC.

The chain combines TRBV19 with TRBJ1-5; no reliable D call. V was trimmed by 0 bases and J by 0 bases, leaving 6 bases between them. Per germline, CDR1 LNHDA and CDR2 SQIVND (reference sequence). The CDR3 covers 15 residues. The CDR3 bases are TGTGCCAGTAGTATAGAACATTATAGCAATCAGCCCCAGCATTTT. This codes for CASSIEHYSNQPQHF.

The chain is built from TRBV19 and TRBJ2-3; D is perhaps TRBD2 (6 bases). Germline assignment: CDR1 LNHDA and CDR2 SQIVND (reference sequence). The CDR3 loop spans 14 amino acids. V was trimmed by 6 bases and J by 3 bases, leaving 13 bases between them. CDR3 region: CASRGGVWTDTQYF. In DNA, the CDR3 is TGTGCCAGTAGGGGCGGGGTGTGGACAGATACGCAGTATTTT.

This chain connects TRBV15 to TRBJ1-1; no clear D gene. This CDR3 is 12 amino acids long. V shed 0 bases and J shed 5 bases, with 4 bases lying between them. Germline CDR1 reads LNHNV; CDR2 reads YYDKDF (reference sequence). The CDR3 sequence is CATSRDRTEAFF. CDR3 nucleotide sequence: TGTGCCACCAGCAGAGATCGGACTGAAGCTTTCTTT.

The V and J genes are TRBV7-3 and TRBJ2-1, with TRBD1 matching 8 bases. This CDR3 has 15 amino acids. V shed 3 bases, J shed 6 bases, and the junction held 7 bases outside the gene matches. Germline CDR1 reads SGHTA; CDR2 reads FQGTGA. This chain's CDR3 is CASSFDRGKGNEQFF. The DNA for the CDR3 is TGTGCCAGCAGCTTCGACAGGGGCAAGGGCAATGAGCAGTTCTTC.

The chain carries TRBV5-6 and TRBJ1-2, with 9 positions matching TRBD1. Germline V CDR1 and CDR2: SGHDT, YYEEEE. V trimming: 4 bases; J trimming: 5 bases; junction bases outside the gene matches: 3. The CDR3 extends over 13 amino acids. The chain's CDR3 is CASSQDRGYGYTF. The CDR3, as DNA: TGTGCCAGCAGCCAGGACAGGGGTTATGGCTACACCTTC.

The chain links TRBV29-1 to TRBJ1-1, with D tentatively TRBD1 (5 bases). This CDR3 has 12 amino acids. The V end lost 1 base, the J end lost 7 bases, and 10 bases lay between the germline ends. CDR1 SQVTM and CDR2 ANQGSEA come from the germline V gene. As DNA, the CDR3 is TGCAGCGTTGAAGCACGGGGGATTGAAGCTTTCTTT. Translation gives CSVEARGIEAFF.

The rearrangement joins TRBV10-3 to TRBJ1-6; TRBD1 matches 9 bases. CDR1 is ENHRY and CDR2 is SYGVKD in the germline V gene. V trimming: 8 bases; J trimming: 9 bases; junction bases outside the gene matches: 5. The CDR3 length is 13 residues. CDR3 sequence reads: CAIGGQGSSPLHF. The CDR3 nucleotides read TGTGCCATCGGGGGACAGGGCAGTTCACCCCTCCACTTT.

The J gene is TRBJ2-7, the V gene TRBV27, with 11 positions matching TRBD2. The CDR3 extends over 15 amino acids. Trimming at V came to 3 bases and at J to 2 bases, leaving 3 bases not matched to a gene. The germline V gene encodes CDR1 MNHEY and CDR2 SMNVEV (reference sequence). CDR3 DNA: TGTGCCAGCAGTTTCCTTAGCGGGGGGGCCTACGAGCAGTACTTC. This gives the protein CASSFLSGGAYEQYF.

The chain is built from TRBV2 and TRBJ1-1, with TRBD1 identical over 9 bases. The CDR3 covers 15 residues. Trimming removed 6 bases from V and 3 bases from J; junction bases left unmatched: 8. From germline, CDR1 is SNHLY and CDR2 FYNNEI. The chain's CDR3 is CASRGQGGWDTEAFF. As DNA, the CDR3 is TGTGCCAGCAGGGGACAGGGAGGGTGGGACACTGAAGCTTTCTTT.

The rearrangement links TRBV7-6 to TRBJ1-2, with D perhaps TRBD1 (5 bases). The CDR3 covers 14 residues. V lost 5 bases and J lost 4, with 14 bases in between. Germline V gene lookup returns CDR1 SGHVS and CDR2 FNYEAQ. The CDR3 reads CASSLLGASYGYTF. The CDR3 DNA follows: TGTGCCAGCAGCCTCCTAGGGGCCAGCTATGGCTACACCTTC.

Only a few counts were recorded for this clone. CDR3 nucleotides: TGTGCCAGCAGCCACGACACAAATGAGCAGTTCTTC. This codes for CASSHDTNEQFF. The rearrangement uses TRBV7-6 and TRBJ2-1; no clear D. This CDR3 region has 12 residues. Trimming cost V 5 bases and J 7 bases, with 9 bases left between them. The germline gives CDR1 SGHVS, CDR2 FNYEAQ.

This sequence joins TRBV7-6 and TRBJ1-1; D call uncertain. The CDR3 extends over 12 amino acids. V dropped 5 bases and J dropped 14 bases, with 18 bases sitting between them. The germline V gene has CDR1 SGHVS and CDR2 FNYEAQ. CDR3 nucleotides: TGTGCCAGCAGCCACCGGGAGCCTTTCGTCTTCTTT. This translates into CASSHREPFVFF.

This clone is categorized as medium-sized. The V and J genes are TRBV12-5 and TRBJ1-4; 10 bases agree with TRBD1. Looked up from germline, CDR1 is LGHNT and CDR2 is FRNRAP. The trim removed 3 bases at V and 8 bases at J, leaving 6 bases unmatched. This CDR3 has 15 amino acids. CDR3 in amino acids: CASGFSTGGGEKLFF. As DNA, the CDR3 is TGTGCTAGTGGTTTCTCGACAGGGGGCGGAGAAAAACTGTTTTTT.

The chain has TRBV25-1 and TRBJ1-1, with 7 positions matching TRBD1. V dropped 3 bases and J dropped 3; count of bases not matched to a gene: 4. The CDR3 runs to 14 residues. Germline assignment: CDR1 MGHDK and CDR2 SYGVNS. The CDR3 DNA sequence: TGTGCCAGCAGTGACACCAGGGGGGACACTGAAGCTTTCTTT. Its translation is CASSDTRGDTEAFF.

The chain carries TRBV20-1 and TRBJ2-1, with D possibly matching TRBD2 (6 bases). Trimming cost V 5 bases and J 6 bases, with 8 bases left between them. The CDR3 is 11 amino acids. The germline gives CDR1 DFQATT, CDR2 SNEGSKA (reference sequence). The CDR3 loop is CSAFGGNEQFF. The CDR3 DNA follows: TGCAGTGCTTTCGGGGGCAATGAGCAGTTCTTC.

The rearrangement links TRBV5-4 to TRBJ1-2; D gene unclear. The CDR3 length is 14 residues. The germline V gene has CDR1 SGHNT and CDR2 YYREEE (reference sequence). V dropped 4 bases and J dropped 3 bases, with 13 bases sitting between them. CDR3 region: CASSRGVEHYGYTF. CDR3 nucleotides: TGTGCCAGCAGCCGGGGAGTAGAACACTATGGCTACACCTTC.

The V call is TRBV5-8, the J call TRBJ2-7, with 7 bases lining up with TRBD2. The germline V gene has CDR1 SGHTS and CDR2 YDEGEE. The CDR3 spans 16 residues. V shed 0 bases, J shed 4 bases, and the junction held 10 bases outside the gene matches. The CDR3 protein is CASSLGAGTNNYEQYF. The CDR3 DNA is TGTGCCAGCAGCTTGGGGGCCGGGACTAATAATTACGAGCAGTACTTC. Variable domain in full (rest from reference TRBV5-8 and TRBJ2-7): EAGVTQSPTHLIKTRGQQATLRCSPISGHTSVYWYQQALGLGLQFLLWYDEGEERNRGNFPPRFSGRQFPNYSSELNVNALELEDSALYLCASSLGAGTNNYEQYFGPGTRLTVT.

The chain links TRBV6-1 to TRBJ1-3; D gene unclear. Germline V gene lookup returns CDR1 MNHNS and CDR2 SASEGT. Trimming removed 3 bases at V and 2 bases at J, with 8 bases between. The CDR3 has 14 residues. DNA of the CDR3: TGTGCCAGCAGTGATTACGGAGCTGGAAACACCATATATTTT. It translates to CASSDYGAGNTIYF.

Comment on this clone: Other DNA variants within this sample encode the same CDR3. The chain is built from TRBV19 and TRBJ1-1; TRBD1 aligns across 7 bases. The CDR3 has 13 amino acids. Per germline, CDR1 LNHDA and CDR2 SQIVND (reference sequence). The ends lost 9 bases at V and 6 bases at J; junction bases unmatched: 10. CDR3 nucleotides: TGTGCCAGCTCCCCCACCGGGACAGCTGAAGCTTTCTTT. Translated, it gives CASSPTGTAEAFF.

This clone has just a few counts. CDR3 amino acids: CASLPAGGLIPYGYTF. In DNA, the CDR3 is TGTGCCAGCCTCCCTGCAGGGGGACTTATACCCTATGGCTACACCTTC. The J gene is TRBJ1-2, the V gene TRBV19; 7 positions match TRBD1. Per the germline V gene, CDR1 is LNHDA and CDR2 is SQIVND (reference sequence). This CDR3 has 16 residues. V lost 9 bases to trimming and J lost 4 bases; unmatched junction nucleotides: 17.

The chain is built from TRBV2 and TRBJ1-2; 7 bases match TRBD1. Germline V gives CDR1 SNHLY, CDR2 FYNNEI. The CDR3 covers 13 residues. V lost 6 bases, J lost 4 bases, and 5 bases stayed unmatched. The CDR3 protein is CASRDRSLYGYTF. In DNA form, the CDR3 reads TGTGCCAGCAGGGACAGGTCCCTCTATGGCTACACCTTC. Full variable domain (rest looked up from reference TRBV2 and TRBJ1-2): EPEVTQTPSHQVTQMGQEVILRCVPISNHLYFYWYRQILGQKVEFLVSFYNNEISEKSEIFDDQFSVERPDGSNFTLKIRSTKLEDSAMYFCASRDRSLYGYTFGSGTRLTVV.

The chain joins TRBV2 to TRBJ1-3; D not resolved. The V end was cut by 5 bases, the J end by 3 bases, with 8 bases between. Per the germline V gene, CDR1 is SNHLY and CDR2 is FYNNEI. The CDR3 is made up of 13 amino acids. DNA for the CDR3: TGTGCCAGCAGTCCAGGTTTTGGAAACACCATATATTTT. Protein product: CASSPGFGNTIYF.